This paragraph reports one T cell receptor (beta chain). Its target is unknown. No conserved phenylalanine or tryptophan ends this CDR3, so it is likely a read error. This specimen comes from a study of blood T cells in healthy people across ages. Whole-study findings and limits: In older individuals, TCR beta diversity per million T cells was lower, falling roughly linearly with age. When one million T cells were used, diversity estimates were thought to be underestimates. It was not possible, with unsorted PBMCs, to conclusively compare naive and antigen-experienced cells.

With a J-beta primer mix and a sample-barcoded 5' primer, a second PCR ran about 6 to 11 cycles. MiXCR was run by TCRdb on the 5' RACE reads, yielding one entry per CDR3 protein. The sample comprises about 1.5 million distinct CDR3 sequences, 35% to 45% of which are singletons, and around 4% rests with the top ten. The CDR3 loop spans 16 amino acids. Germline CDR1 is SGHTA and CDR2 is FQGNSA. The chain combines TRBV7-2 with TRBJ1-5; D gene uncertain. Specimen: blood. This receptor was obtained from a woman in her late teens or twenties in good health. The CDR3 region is CASSLGGLGGNRPQHV. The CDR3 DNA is TGTGCCAGCAGCTTAGGAGGTTTAGGTGGCAATCGGCCCCAGCATGTT.